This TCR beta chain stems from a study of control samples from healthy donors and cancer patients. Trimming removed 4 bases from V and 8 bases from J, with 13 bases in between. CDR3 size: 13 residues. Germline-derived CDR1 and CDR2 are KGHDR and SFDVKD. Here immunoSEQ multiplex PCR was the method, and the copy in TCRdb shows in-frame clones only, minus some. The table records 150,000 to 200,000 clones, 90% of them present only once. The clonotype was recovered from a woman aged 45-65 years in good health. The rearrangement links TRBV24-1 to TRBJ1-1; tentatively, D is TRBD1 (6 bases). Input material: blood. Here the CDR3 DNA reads TGTGCCACCAGTGAGCAGGGGCTACGGGAAGCTTTCTTT. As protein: CATSEQGLREAFF.